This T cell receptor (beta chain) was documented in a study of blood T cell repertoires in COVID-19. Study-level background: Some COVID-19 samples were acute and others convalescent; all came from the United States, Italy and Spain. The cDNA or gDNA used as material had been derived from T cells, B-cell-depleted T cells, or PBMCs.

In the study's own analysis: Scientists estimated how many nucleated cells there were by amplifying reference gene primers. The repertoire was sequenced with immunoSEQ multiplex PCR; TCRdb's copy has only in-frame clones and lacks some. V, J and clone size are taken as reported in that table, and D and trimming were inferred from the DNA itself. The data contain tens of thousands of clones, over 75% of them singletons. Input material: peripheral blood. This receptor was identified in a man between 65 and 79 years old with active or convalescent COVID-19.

The CDR3 DNA is TGCGCCAGCAGCCACTCACTGGGGGGGGCGAGCACAGATACGCAGTATTTT. Translation gives CASSHSLGGASTDTQYF. This rearrangement joins TRBV4-1 to TRBJ2-3; the D gene is possibly TRBD2 (7 bases). Trimming removed 3 bases from V and 0 bases from J, with 16 bases in between. The CDR3 runs 17 residues. CDR1 is MGHRA and CDR2 is YSYEKL in the germline V gene.